One sample yielded the 27 T cell receptor beta chains listed below, sequenced in a study of blood T cells in healthy people across ages. PCR was performed a second time for about 6 to 11 cycles using a sample-barcoded 5' primer and a J-beta primer mix. TCRdb used MiXCR to reprocess the 5' RACE reads, holding one entry per CDR3 protein. The data show hundreds of thousands of distinct CDR3 sequences, 56% seen once. Sequenced sample: blood. The receptors were sampled from a man aged 35-49 years in good health.

The CDR3 nucleotides read TGTGCCAGCAGTTGGGGACTAGGGTCTGATGAGCAGTTCTTC. Amino acid sequence: CASSWGLGSDEQFF. V and J are TRBV27 and TRBJ2-1; 8 bases are shared with TRBD2. The germline gives CDR1 MNHEY, CDR2 SMNVEV (reference sequence). J lost 8 bases, V lost 4 bases, and 7 bases had no gene match. The CDR3 has 14 amino acids.

This clonotype came up a few times. V usage is TRBV20-1 and J usage is TRBJ2-6; maybe TRBD1 (6 bases). Germline V gene data show CDR1 as DFQATT and CDR2 as SNEGSKA (reference sequence). This CDR3 contains 21 residues. The V and J ends lost 1 base and 0 bases respectively, with 25 bases between them. The CDR3 loop is CSARVGQGSPKGSSGANVLTF. CDR3 nucleotide sequence: TGCAGTGCTAGAGTTGGGCAGGGGAGCCCAAAAGGGTCCTCTGGGGCCAACGTCCTGACTTTC.

In its sample, this clonotype was seen a few times. The rearrangement uses TRBV7-3 and TRBJ2-1, with 8 bases aligning to TRBD1. After removal of 5 bases from V and 1 base from J, the junction contained 10 bases not matched to a gene. Germline V gene lookup returns CDR1 SGHTA and CDR2 FQGTGA. The CDR3 contains 17 residues. For the CDR3, the DNA is TGTGCCAGCAGCAAGGGGACAGGCCAGAGGTCCTACAATGAGCAGTTCTTC. Its protein is CASSKGTGQRSYNEQFF.

CDR3 protein: CASSFPGLLNTEAFF. The CDR3 DNA is TGTGCCAGCAGCTTCCCGGGACTGCTGAACACTGAAGCTTTCTTT. The chain has TRBV5-6 and TRBJ1-1; possibly TRBD1 for D (5 bases). CDR3 length: 15 residues. V lost 2 bases and J lost 0, with 11 bases in between. The germline gives CDR1 SGHDT, CDR2 YYEEEE.

This clonotype occurred many times. J is TRBJ2-2 and V is TRBV12-3 or TRBV12-4; D remains ambiguous. CDR3 length equals 14 residues. Trimming took 1 base from V and 5 from J, leaving 8 bases between them. The CDR3 DNA follows: TGTGCCAGCAGTTTAGTAGCCGGGACCGGGGAGCTGTTTTTT. Translated, it gives CASSLVAGTGELFF.

This clonotype was detected only a few times. The chain combines TRBV20-1 with TRBJ2-7, with D possibly being TRBD2 (6 bases). Germline V gives CDR1 DFQATT, CDR2 SNEGSKA (reference sequence). V was trimmed by 0 bases and J by 0 bases, leaving 12 bases between them. The CDR3 contains 15 residues. The CDR3 DNA sequence: TGCAGTGCTAGAGATGTAGCGGATAGCTCCTACGAGCAGTACTTC. Translation: CSARDVADSSYEQYF.

This chain uses TRBV20-1 with TRBJ2-7, with 8 bases that match TRBD2. Germline V gene sequence: CDR1 DFQATT, CDR2 SNEGSKA (reference sequence). V shed 2 bases, J shed 3 bases, and the junction held 3 bases outside the gene matches. The CDR3 has 13 amino acids. CDR3 in DNA: TGCAGTGCTAGATTAGCGGGAATCTACGAGCAGTACTTC. This translates into CSARLAGIYEQYF.

In this sample, this clonotype turned up a few times. The rearrangement joins TRBV7-6 to TRBJ1-6; 8 positions match TRBD1. The trim removed 5 bases at V and 8 bases at J, leaving 11 bases unmatched. The germline V gene encodes CDR1 SGHVS and CDR2 FNYEAQ. This CDR3 is 16 amino acids long. This CDR3 reads CASSLTSTGAHSPLHF. DNA of the CDR3: TGTGCCAGCAGCCTGACTTCGACAGGGGCCCATTCACCCCTCCACTTT.

The chain employs TRBV9 and TRBJ1-1; D unresolved. The germline V and J ends were trimmed by 0 bases and 0 bases, with 15 bases remaining between them. Per the germline V gene, CDR1 is SGDLS and CDR2 is YYNGEE. The CDR3 has 17 residues. The CDR3 loop reads CASSVGITDRMNTEAFF. CDR3 in DNA: TGTGCCAGCAGCGTAGGCATCACTGACCGCATGAACACTGAAGCTTTCTTT.

This clonotype has a count of ten or more. J is TRBJ1-4 and V is TRBV10-3; D ambiguous. V was pared by 2 bases and J by 5 bases, with 3 bases between. This CDR3 region has 12 residues. CDR1 and CDR2 from the germline V gene are ENHRY and SYGVKD. Here the CDR3 DNA reads TGTGCCATCAGTGAGGAGAATGAAAAACTGTTTTTT. Translation: CAISEENEKLFF.

CDR3 sequence reads: CASSFPAGGNLVSSYNEQFF. The CDR3 bases are TGCGCCAGCAGCTTCCCAGCGGGGGGGAACCTAGTCTCCTCCTACAATGAGCAGTTCTTC. The gene calls are TRBV5-1 and TRBJ2-1; TRBD2 matches 10 bases. Germline CDR1 and CDR2: SGHRS and YFSETQ. Unmatched junction bases numbered 14, after V lost 2 bases and J lost 0 bases. The length of the CDR3 is 20 residues.

The chain recombines TRBV12-3 or TRBV12-4 with TRBJ1-6, with a possible D match to TRBD1 (5 bases). This CDR3 comprises 13 residues. V was shortened by 5 bases and J by 7 bases, with 9 bases between the two germline ends. The CDR3 nucleotides read TGTGCCAGCAGTAGGGGTGGGAATTCACCCCTCCACTTT. Amino acids: CASSRGGNSPLHF.

The chain couples TRBV4-3 to TRBJ2-4, with D uncertain. Germline V gene data show CDR1 as LGHNA and CDR2 as YSLEER. The V gene lost 0 bases and the J gene lost 1 base, with 4 bases spanning the gap. CDR3 length: 14 residues. The CDR3 DNA sequence: TGCGCCAGCAGCCAAGATTCGGCCAAAAACATTCAGTACTTC. Protein sequence: CASSQDSAKNIQYF.

In its sample, this clonotype was seen a few times. The rearrangement links TRBV5-1 to TRBJ1-6; D is unresolved. Germline V gene sequence: CDR1 SGHRS, CDR2 YFSETQ. The CDR3 totals 15 residues. Trimming removed 4 bases at V and 8 bases at J, with 16 bases between. The CDR3 DNA reads TGCGCCAGCAGCAACCAAGAGAGGGCGGATTCACCCCTCCACTTT. As protein: CASSNQERADSPLHF.

The chain has TRBV29-1 and TRBJ2-5; TRBD1 aligns across 9 bases. The CDR3 sequence is 14 residues long. The junction had 10 bases not matched to a gene; V was cut back by 0 bases and J by 11 bases. CDR1 and CDR2 (germline): SQVTM, ANQGSEA. The CDR3 here is CSVEDSGTGTEQYF. CDR3 nucleotide sequence: TGCAGCGTTGAAGATTCCGGGACAGGGACGGAGCAGTACTTC.

V gene TRBV24-1 combines with J gene TRBJ2-3, with 12 bases lining up with TRBD2. Germline CDR1 reads KGHDR; CDR2 reads SFDVKD. The V and J ends lost 0 bases and 1 base, in that order; junction bases with no gene match: 7. The CDR3 loop spans 19 amino acids. Written as DNA, the CDR3 is TGTGCCACCAGTGATTTGCGAGGGACTAGCGGGTCTGGCACAGATACGCAGTATTTT. Encoded protein: CATSDLRGTSGSGTDTQYF.

The J gene is TRBJ2-1, the V gene TRBV5-6, with D unresolved. V was clipped by 0 bases and J by 0 bases, with 7 bases between them. CDR3 length: 15 residues. Germline V gene lookup returns CDR1 SGHDT and CDR2 YYEEEE. The DNA for the CDR3 is TGTGCCAGCAGCTTGGACCAGTTCTCCTACAATGAGCAGTTCTTC. Translating it yields CASSLDQFSYNEQFF.

Notes on this clonotype: A clone one base away is much larger, so this may be a read error. The J gene is TRBJ2-5, the V gene TRBV5-6, with D maybe TRBD1 (5 bases). The V end lost 3 bases, the J end lost 1 base, and 16 bases lay between the germline ends. The germline V gene encodes CDR1 SGHDT and CDR2 YYEEEE. CDR3 length: 16 amino acids. The chain's CDR3 is CASSSQDSSTQETQYF. In nucleotides, the CDR3 is TGTGCCAGCAGCTCCCAAGACAGCTCGACCCAAGAGACCCAGTACTTC.

V gene TRBV11-1 combines with J gene TRBJ2-5, with 7 bases lining up with TRBD1. This CDR3 contains 17 residues. The germline V gene encodes CDR1 SGHAT and CDR2 FQDESV (reference sequence). V shed 3 bases and J 6 bases; nucleotides not matched to a gene: 16. CDR3 sequence: CASSFPHGTEPQQTQYF. In DNA, the CDR3 is TGTGCCAGCAGCTTCCCCCACGGGACAGAACCTCAACAGACCCAGTACTTC.

The chain joins TRBV29-1 to TRBJ1-2, with 9 bases lining up with TRBD1. V shed 3 bases and J 7 bases; nucleotides not matched to a gene: 6. This CDR3 is built from 13 residues. Germline V CDR1 and CDR2: SQVTM, ANQGSEA. This chain's CDR3 is CSVEGQGIGGYTF. The CDR3 DNA follows: TGCAGCGTTGAGGGACAGGGAATAGGTGGCTACACCTTC.

V gene TRBV7-9 combines with J gene TRBJ2-3; 9 bases align to TRBD1. The length of the CDR3 is 15 residues. From germline, CDR1 is SEHNR and CDR2 FQNEAQ (reference sequence). V gave up 8 bases and J gave up 0 bases; unmatched junction bases: 6. The CDR3 spells CASLGQGASTDTQYF. The CDR3 DNA follows: TGTGCCAGCCTGGGACAGGGAGCTAGCACAGATACGCAGTATTTT.

The V and J genes are TRBV12-3 or TRBV12-4 and TRBJ1-1; 7 bases fit TRBD1. V lost 5 bases to trimming and J lost 4 bases; unmatched junction nucleotides: 7. The CDR3 has 14 residues. CDR3 sequence (DNA): TGTGCCAGCAGTCCTACACAGGGGTCCACTGAAGCTTTCTTT. Translation gives CASSPTQGSTEAFF.

This clonotype was recorded only once. The rearrangement uses TRBV27 and TRBJ2-7; D not certain. The CDR3 has 15 amino acids. The ends were cut back, 4 bases at V and 2 bases at J, with 15 bases in the middle. Germline V lookup: CDR1 MNHEY, CDR2 SMNVEV (reference sequence). The CDR3 protein is CASSSSWRLTYEQYF. The CDR3, as DNA: TGTGCCAGCAGTTCAAGCTGGAGACTCACCTACGAGCAGTACTTC.

This sequence joins TRBV7-9 and TRBJ2-4; TRBD1 aligns across 12 bases. The J call is doubtful: the DNA matches TRBJ2-7 better. CDR1 and CDR2 from the germline V gene are SEHNR and FQNEAQ (reference sequence). The CDR3 length is 15 residues. The DNA for the CDR3 is TGTGCCAGCAGCCCCCGGGACAGGGGGCTAAACGAGCAGTACTTC. Amino acids: CASSPRDRGLNEQYF.

This clonotype was recorded many times. Here the CDR3 reads CASSPSVGLAGEQYF. The DNA for the CDR3 is TGTGCCAGCAGCCCATCTGTGGGACTAGCTGGCGAGCAGTACTTC. The chain uses TRBV7-6 and TRBJ2-7; TRBD2 aligns across 9 bases. The CDR3 length is 15 residues. CDR1 is SGHVS and CDR2 is FNYEAQ in the germline V gene. Trimming at V came to 5 bases and at J to 6 bases, leaving 11 bases not matched to a gene.

Turning to this clonotype: Compared with germline, one end of the junction differs, possibly owing to a read error. This chain links TRBV27 with TRBJ2-7, with TRBD2 matching 10 bases. The CDR3 is made up of 16 amino acids. Germline V gene sequence: CDR1 MNHEY, CDR2 SMNVEV (reference sequence). DNA for the CDR3: TGTGCCGGCAGGGCCGTCCTAGCGGGGGACTCCTACGAGCAGTACTTC. Its translation is CAGRAVLAGDSYEQYF.

The CDR3 loop reads CASSRGGGVTPNYGYTF. CDR3 DNA sequence: TGTGCCAGCAGTCGAGGAGGAGGGGTAACCCCTAACTATGGCTACACCTTC. The V call is TRBV12-3 or TRBV12-4, the J call TRBJ1-2, with D possibly being TRBD1 (5 bases). The CDR3 has 17 residues. The V gene lost 5 bases and the J gene lost 0 bases, with 19 bases spanning the gap.